A single sample gave rise to the 30 T cell receptor beta chains below, sequenced in a study of cytomegalovirus exposure and HLA in healthy donors. In the PCR, 60 Vbeta and 13 Jbeta primers were used. Assay: immunoSEQ multiplex PCR; the TCRdb copy retains only in-frame clones and omits some. The sample has 100,000 to 150,000 clones, roughly 78% seen once. The material sequenced was PBMCs. These receptors came from a man aged 40-49 years in good health and CMV-seronegative.

The genes are TRBV2 and TRBJ1-1; TRBD1 aligns across 10 bases. The CDR3 is 15 residues long. Germline CDR1 SNHLY, CDR2 FYNNEI. V was pared by 6 bases and J by 2 bases, with 6 bases of the junction left unmatched. The DNA of the CDR3 is TGTGCCAGCAGGGCGGGACAGGGGCCCAACACTGAAGCTTTCTTT. Amino acid sequence: CASRAGQGPNTEAFF.

The J gene is TRBJ2-2, the V gene TRBV2; no clear D gene. The CDR3 extends over 14 amino acids. V lost 7 bases and J lost 2, with 11 bases in between. Looked up from germline, CDR1 is SNHLY and CDR2 is FYNNEI. The CDR3 nucleotides read TGTGCCAGCAAGAGCAGGCGTAACACCGGGGAGCTGTTTTTT. It yields the protein CASKSRRNTGELFF.

The V call is TRBV10-2, the J call TRBJ2-7; D remains ambiguous. V lost 7 bases and J 4 bases, leaving 8 bases between the germline ends. This CDR3 region has 11 residues. Germline-derived CDR1 and CDR2 are WSHSY and SAAADI. CDR3 sequence reads: CASTDLYEQYF. Written as DNA, the CDR3 is TGCGCCAGCACTGACCTATACGAGCAGTACTTC.

V and J are TRBV5-1 and TRBJ2-3; the match to TRBD1 covers 9 bases. This CDR3 has 13 residues. V shed 5 bases and J 5 bases; nucleotides not matched to a gene: 3. Germline loops: CDR1 SGHRS, CDR2 YFSETQ. CDR3 bases: TGCGCCAGCAGAGGGACAGGGAAAGATACGCAGTATTTT. Translated, it gives CASRGTGKDTQYF. Based on the CDR3 plus reference TRBV5-1 and TRBJ2-3, the full variable domain is KAGVTQTPRYLIKTRGQQVTLSCSPISGHRSVSWYQQTPGQGLQFLFEYFSETQRNKGNFPGRFSGRQFSNSRSEMNVSTLELGDSALYLCASRGTGKDTQYFGPGTRLTVL.

In this sample, this clone turned up once. The chain is built from TRBV7-9 and TRBJ2-5; 9 bases are a match to TRBD2. Germline values: CDR1 SEHNR, CDR2 FQNEAQ (reference sequence). V gave up 3 bases and J gave up 5 bases; unmatched junction bases: 4. The CDR3 has 14 amino acids. The CDR3 loop is CASSFSGRGETQYF. The CDR3 DNA reads as TGTGCCAGCAGCTTTAGCGGGAGAGGGGAGACCCAGTACTTC. The whole variable domain, remainder taken from reference TRBV7-9 and TRBJ2-5, is DTGVSQNPRHKITKRGQNVTFRCDPISEHNRLYWYRQTLGQGPEFLTYFQNEAQLEKSRLLSDRFSAERPKGSFSTLEIQRTEQGDSAMYLCASSFSGRGETQYFGPGTRLLVL.

The chain employs TRBV7-2 and TRBJ2-5; D possibly corresponds to TRBD2 (5 bases). Germline lookup yields CDR1 SGHTA and CDR2 FQGNSA. The V end was cut by 5 bases, the J end by 1 base, with 17 bases between. The CDR3 covers 16 residues. The DNA for the CDR3 is TGTGCCAGCAGCCCCCGCTGGGAGCGGCTCCAAGAGACCCAGTACTTC. This encodes CASSPRWERLQETQYF.

V gene TRBV5-1 combines with J gene TRBJ2-6; the D gene is possibly TRBD1 (6 bases). Germline lookup yields CDR1 SGHRS and CDR2 YFSETQ. Trimming stripped 6 bases from V and 0 bases from J, with 16 bases between. This CDR3 spans 17 amino acids. CDR3 sequence: CASTETGQTSGANVLTF. The CDR3, as DNA: TGCGCCAGCACCGAAACGGGACAAACCTCTGGGGCCAACGTCCTGACTTTC.

This clone was detected only a few times. The rearrangement links TRBV9 to TRBJ2-5; TRBD2 matches at 10 bases. The ends lost 0 bases at V and 1 base at J; junction bases unmatched: 6. The CDR3 contains 17 residues. Germline CDR1 is SGDLS and CDR2 is YYNGEE. For the CDR3, the DNA is TGTGCCAGCAGCGTAGCTACGTCTAGCGGGAGCCAAGAGACCCAGTACTTC. Translated, it gives CASSVATSSGSQETQYF.

This sequence joins TRBV11-1 and TRBJ2-1, with D hard to call. Trimming shortened V by 3 bases and J by 4 bases, and 7 bases separated the two germline ends. Germline lookup yields CDR1 SGHAT and CDR2 FQDESV (reference sequence). This CDR3 is built from 13 residues. CDR3 loop: CASSFGLYNEQFF. CDR3 coding DNA: TGTGCCAGCAGCTTCGGGTTGTACAATGAGCAGTTCTTC.

This clone has a handful of counts. The chain recombines TRBV19 with TRBJ1-1, with D uncertain. Germline V gives CDR1 LNHDA, CDR2 SQIVND (reference sequence). This CDR3 comprises 15 residues. V lost 2 bases to trimming and J lost 1 base, with 11 bases between them. This CDR3 is CASSIFYMANTEAFF. CDR3 bases: TGTGCCAGTAGTATATTTTATATGGCGAACACTGAAGCTTTCTTT.

The J gene is TRBJ2-3, the V gene TRBV27; 10 bases are shared with TRBD2. This CDR3 contains 13 residues. The V segment lost 8 bases and the J segment 10 bases; nucleotides outside the gene matches: 9. Germline assignment: CDR1 MNHEY and CDR2 SMNVEV (reference sequence). CDR3 DNA sequence: TGTGCCAGCTGGGGGACTAGCGATGTCGCGCAGTATTTT. Encoded protein: CASWGTSDVAQYF.

V is TRBV7-9 and J is TRBJ2-1; 8 nucleotides line up with TRBD1. This CDR3 is 15 amino acids long. Trimming removed 4 bases from V and 10 bases from J; junction bases left unmatched: 12. Germline-derived CDR1 and CDR2 are SEHNR and FQNEAQ (reference sequence). The CDR3, as DNA: TGTGCCAGCAGCTCCACCGGGACAGGCCCCGGGGAGCAGTTCTTC. This translates into CASSSTGTGPGEQFF.

This clone has more than one count but fewer than ten. The chain recombines TRBV5-6 with TRBJ2-7; possibly TRBD1 for D (6 bases). The germline V gene encodes CDR1 SGHDT and CDR2 YYEEEE. The length of the CDR3 is 15 residues. V lost 4 bases, J lost 2 bases, and 16 bases lay in between. DNA of the CDR3: TGTGCCAGCAGCCGATCAGGGACAACTCCCTACGAGCAGTACTTC. It encodes CASSRSGTTPYEQYF.

CDR3 DNA sequence: TGTGCCAGCAGCCTACAGGCCTGGGCTGAAGCTTTCTTT. Translation: CASSLQAWAEAFF. The J gene is TRBJ1-1, the V gene TRBV7-8; TRBD1 is a possible D gene (5 bases). Trimming took 5 bases from V and 6 from J, leaving 13 bases between them. Germline CDR1 is SGHVS and CDR2 is FQNEAQ. The CDR3 runs 13 residues.

The chain couples TRBV5-1 to TRBJ1-1; D uncertain. CDR1 SGHRS and CDR2 YFSETQ come from the germline V gene. The germline V and J ends were trimmed by 2 bases and 0 bases, with 8 bases remaining between them. The CDR3 is 14 residues long. This CDR3 is CASSFLGVNTEAFF. CDR3 in DNA: TGCGCCAGCAGCTTTTTGGGAGTGAACACTGAAGCTTTCTTT.

The chain carries TRBV27 and TRBJ1-1; D gene ambiguous. The CDR3 runs 13 residues. Germline V gene lookup returns CDR1 MNHEY and CDR2 SMNVEV (reference sequence). Between the trimmed V and J ends, which lost 3 bases and 1 base, there was a span of 6 bases. The CDR3, as DNA: TGTGCCAGCAGTTTTCGGGGGAACACTGAAGCTTTCTTT. Encoded protein: CASSFRGNTEAFF.

V usage is TRBV7-2 and J usage is TRBJ2-3; maybe TRBD1 (5 bases). Germline V lookup: CDR1 SGHTA, CDR2 FQGNSA. V lost 6 bases to trimming and J lost 3 bases, with 10 bases between them. CDR3 length: 13 residues. CDR3 amino acids: CASRQGLTDTQYF. Here the CDR3 DNA reads TGTGCCAGCAGGCAGGGCCTTACAGATACGCAGTATTTT.

This clone has just a few counts. The CDR3 sequence: CASTALGGNEKLFF. CDR3 nucleotides: TGTGCCAGTACCGCACTCGGAGGTAATGAAAAACTGTTTTTT. The rearrangement uses TRBV19 and TRBJ1-4; no firm D call. The germline CDR1 and CDR2 sequences are LNHDA and SQIVND (reference sequence). This CDR3 spans 14 amino acids. V shed 7 bases and J shed 4 bases, with 13 bases lying between them.

The chain links TRBV5-1 to TRBJ2-1; D gene ambiguous. This CDR3 has 15 residues. V gave up 0 bases and J gave up 6 bases, with 13 bases separating them. CDR1 and CDR2 (germline): SGHRS, YFSETQ. Here the CDR3 DNA reads TGCGCCAGCAGCTTGGTTCCCGTTCCCCGCAATGAGCAGTTCTTC. Translation gives CASSLVPVPRNEQFF.

This clone was recorded only once. The chain combines TRBV9 with TRBJ2-5, with D perhaps TRBD2 (5 bases). The germline V and J ends were trimmed by 0 bases and 5 bases, with 14 bases remaining between them. CDR3 length: 15 amino acids. Germline loops: CDR1 SGDLS, CDR2 YYNGEE. The CDR3, as DNA: TGTGCCAGCAGCGTAGGGGTTGAGGGTGGGGAGACCCAGTACTTC. Translating gives CASSVGVEGGETQYF.

In regard to this clone: Within the sample, other DNA sequences also encode this same CDR3. V and J are TRBV7-9 and TRBJ1-1, with D uncertain. Germline V gene lookup returns CDR1 SEHNR and CDR2 FQNEAQ (reference sequence). The CDR3 contains 12 residues. Between the trimmed V and J ends, which lost 5 bases and 1 base, there was a span of 5 bases. The CDR3 is CASSRENTEAFF. The CDR3 DNA is TGTGCCAGCAGCCGGGAGAACACTGAAGCTTTCTTT.

This rearrangement joins TRBV14 to TRBJ2-5, with a weak D call TRBD1 (7 bases). This CDR3 contains 15 residues. Germline CDR1 SGHDN, CDR2 FVKESK. The V end lost 0 bases, the J end lost 5 bases, and 13 bases lay between the germline ends. The CDR3 loop is CASSQEWRGQETQYF. In nucleotides, the CDR3 is TGTGCCAGCAGCCAAGAGTGGAGGGGGCAGGAGACCCAGTACTTC.

This clone appeared a single time. The rearrangement joins TRBV5-4 to TRBJ2-5, with TRBD2 matching 8 bases. Looked up from germline, CDR1 is SGHNT and CDR2 is YYREEE (reference sequence). The V gene end was trimmed by 3 bases and the J gene end by 5 bases; junction bases not matched to a gene: 12. This CDR3 is 16 amino acids long. CDR3 sequence: CASSSLGGGRRETQYF. The CDR3 DNA is TGTGCCAGCAGCTCCCTGGGGGGCGGGAGGCGGGAGACCCAGTACTTC.

The chain joins TRBV6-5 to TRBJ1-1, with 7 bases fitting TRBD1. Looked up from germline, CDR1 is MNHEY and CDR2 is SVGAGI. The CDR3 extends over 13 amino acids. Germline trimming cut 0 bases from V and 7 bases from J; bases unmatched to any gene: 2. The CDR3 DNA reads TGTGCCAGCAGTTACTCTGGGGACAGTGAAGCTTTCTTT. It codes for CASSYSGDSEAFF.

Notes on this clone: Other DNA sequences in the same sample also yield this CDR3. V is TRBV5-1 and J is TRBJ2-3, with D tentatively TRBD1 (5 bases). Trimming stripped 0 bases from V and 0 bases from J, with 8 bases between. CDR3 length equals 15 residues. Germline lookup yields CDR1 SGHRS and CDR2 YFSETQ. This chain's CDR3 is CASSLGGTSTDTQYF. Here the CDR3 DNA reads TGCGCCAGCAGCTTGGGGGGCACAAGCACAGATACGCAGTATTTT.

The chain combines TRBV2 with TRBJ2-4; 8 nucleotides align to TRBD2. Trimming took 11 bases from V and 1 from J; bases not matched to a gene: 7. CDR3 length: 14 amino acids. Per germline, CDR1 SNHLY and CDR2 FYNNEI. Here the CDR3 DNA reads TGTGCCTCCGGGGGGGTACCGGCCAAAAACATTCAGTACTTC. It is translated as CASGGVPAKNIQYF.

This chain links TRBV2 with TRBJ2-7; D gene ambiguous. Trimming cost V 0 bases and J 4 bases, with 4 bases left between them. CDR3 length: 12 residues. Germline V lookup: CDR1 SNHLY, CDR2 FYNNEI. The CDR3 sequence: CASSEAGYEQYF. The CDR3 DNA is TGTGCCAGCAGTGAAGCCGGGTACGAGCAGTACTTC.

This CDR3 is CASRDHMNTEAFF. The CDR3 coding sequence is TGTGCCAGCAGAGATCACATGAACACTGAAGCTTTCTTT. This chain connects TRBV6-5 to TRBJ1-1; D is unresolved. The germline V gene has CDR1 MNHEY and CDR2 SVGAGI. The V end was cut by 6 bases, the J end by 0 bases, with 8 bases between. The CDR3 contains 13 residues.

J is TRBJ2-4 and V is TRBV15; a weak D match, TRBD1 (6 bases). In germline, CDR1 is LNHNV, CDR2 YYDKDF (reference sequence). Trimming cost V 6 bases and J 7 bases, with 7 bases left between them. This CDR3 is built from 11 residues. The CDR3 spells CATRTGNIQYF. As DNA, the CDR3 is TGTGCCACCAGGACAGGCAACATTCAGTACTTC.

This rearrangement joins TRBV7-9 to TRBJ2-1; TRBD2 matches 10 bases. J gave up 0 bases and V 5 bases, and 13 bases lay outside the gene matches. Germline CDR1 is SEHNR and CDR2 is FQNEAQ (reference sequence). This CDR3 comprises 19 residues. CDR3 region: CASSDTWTSGFSSYNEQFF. The DNA for the CDR3 is TGTGCCAGCAGCGATACTTGGACTAGCGGATTTAGCTCCTACAATGAGCAGTTCTTC. Combining the CDR3 with reference TRBV7-9 and TRBJ2-1 gives the whole variable domain DTGVSQNPRHKITKRGQNVTFRCDPISEHNRLYWYRQTLGQGPEFLTYFQNEAQLEKSRLLSDRFSAERPKGSFSTLEIQRTEQGDSAMYLCASSDTWTSGFSSYNEQFFGPGTRLTVL.